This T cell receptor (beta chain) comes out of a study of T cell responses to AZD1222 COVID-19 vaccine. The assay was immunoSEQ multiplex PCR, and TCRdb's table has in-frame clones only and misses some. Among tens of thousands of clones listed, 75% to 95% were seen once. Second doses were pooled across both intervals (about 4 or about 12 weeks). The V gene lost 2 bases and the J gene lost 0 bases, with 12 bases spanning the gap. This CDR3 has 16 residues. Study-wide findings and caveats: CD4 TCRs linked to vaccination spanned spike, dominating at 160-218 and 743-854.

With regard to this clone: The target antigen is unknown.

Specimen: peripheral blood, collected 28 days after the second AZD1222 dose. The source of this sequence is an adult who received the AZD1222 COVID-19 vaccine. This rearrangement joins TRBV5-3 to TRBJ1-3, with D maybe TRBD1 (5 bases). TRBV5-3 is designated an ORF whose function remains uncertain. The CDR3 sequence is CARSFGARTSGNTIYF. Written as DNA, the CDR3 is TGTGCCAGAAGCTTCGGGGCCCGGACCTCTGGAAACACCATATATTTT.